Listed below are T cell receptor beta chains from one sample, sequenced in a study of cytomegalovirus exposure and HLA in healthy donors. The table came from immunoSEQ multiplex PCR; TCRdb's copy has only in-frame clones and leaves some out. The sample lists about 130,000 clones; less than 85% were seen once. The sequencing sample was made of PBMCs. Receptor source: a man between 40 and 49 years old in good health and CMV-seronegative. Both conserved end residues are part of each CDR3. The D gene is left open where the match is weak. The size field is filled for only some rows; it gives once, few, many or a size class.

>.|TRBJ1-2|TRBV2|.
CASETGEKGGYTF
TGTGCCAGCGAGACGGGAGAGAAAGGCGGCTACACCTTC
>.|TRBJ1-6|TRBV5-6|.
CASSLALKVANWHSPLHF
TGTGCCAGCAGCTTGGCCTTGAAAGTAGCGAACTGGCATTCACCCCTCCACTTT
>.|TRBJ1-1|TRBV6-5|few
CASRGDLGSTTEAFF
TGTGCCAGCAGGGGGGACTTGGGATCCACCACTGAAGCTTTCTTT
>.|TRBJ2-7|TRBV28|.
CASSTPPAGGEQYF
TGTGCCAGCAGCACCCCTCCGGCAGGAGGCGAGCAGTACTTC
>TRBD2|TRBJ2-1|TRBV7-2|.
CASSFPSGGRNNEQFF
TGTGCCAGCAGCTTCCCGAGCGGGGGGAGAAACAATGAGCAGTTCTTC
>TRBD1|TRBJ2-2|TRBV29-1|.
CSVIQGADTGELFF
TGCAGCGTCATACAGGGGGCCGACACCGGGGAGCTGTTTTTT
>TRBD1|TRBJ1-5|TRBV19|once
CASSKGALAGQPQHF
TGTGCCAGTAGTAAGGGGGCGCTTGCCGGTCAGCCCCAGCATTTT
>TRBD2|TRBJ2-1|TRBV5-1|.
CASAGGGQYNEQFF
TGCGCCAGCGCCGGCGGGGGGCAGTACAATGAGCAGTTCTTC
>TRBD2|TRBJ2-1|TRBV5-8|once
CASSRGTSGYNEQFF
TGTGCCAGCAGCCGCGGGACTAGCGGGTACAATGAGCAGTTCTTC
>.|TRBJ2-1|TRBV5-1|.
CASSPPGVEQFF
TGCGCCAGCAGCCCCCCCGGGGTTGAGCAGTTCTTC
>.|TRBJ2-1|TRBV7-8|.
CASSLAGDHEQFF
TGTGCCAGCAGCTTAGCGGGAGATCATGAGCAGTTCTTC
>TRBD1|TRBJ1-2|TRBV4-3|.
CASSQEAGTGGGYTF
TGCGCCAGCAGCCAGGAGGCCGGGACAGGGGGTGGCTACACCTTC
>.|TRBJ2-6|TRBV25-1|few
CASSGPGGELSGANVLTF
TGTGCCAGCAGTGGCCCCGGCGGGGAACTCTCTGGGGCCAACGTCCTGACTTTC
>TRBD2|TRBJ2-3|TRBV7-3|.
CASSRTSGGGTDTQYF
TGTGCCAGCAGCCGGACTAGCGGGGGGGGCACAGATACGCAGTATTTT
>.|TRBJ2-7|TRBV21-1|once
CASSSHDSSETYEQYF
TGTGCCAGCAGCTCCCACGACAGCTCCGAAACCTACGAGCAGTACTTC
>.|TRBJ2-5|TRBV5-6|.
CASSTNPLRETQYF
TGTGCCAGCAGCACGAACCCGCTGCGGGAGACCCAGTACTTC
>.|TRBJ1-6|TRBV5-1|.
CASSLMSYSQSQSPLHF
TGCGCCAGCAGCTTGATGTCGTACAGCCAAAGTCAATCACCCCTCCACTTT
>TRBD2|TRBJ2-7|TRBV4-1|.
CASSQDNLAGGSYEQYF
TGCGCCAGCAGCCAAGATAACCTAGCGGGGGGCTCCTACGAGCAGTACTTC
>TRBD1|TRBJ1-2|TRBV25-1|.
CASSEYPGGDYGYTF
TGTGCCAGCAGTGAATACCCAGGGGGCGACTATGGCTACACCTTC
>TRBD1|TRBJ2-3|TRBV10-2|.
CASSQGQGATDTQYF
TGCGCCAGCAGCCAGGGACAGGGTGCAACAGATACGCAGTATTTT
>.|TRBJ2-7|TRBV6-1|.
CATARADEQYF
TGTGCCACCGCACGCGCGGACGAGCAGTACTTC
>.|TRBJ1-2|TRBV6-1|.
CASSENARGYTF
TGTGCCAGCAGTGAAAACGCGAGAGGCTACACCTTC
>TRBD2|TRBJ2-1|TRBV4-2|.
CASSQVLAGLRNEQFF
TGTGCCAGCAGCCAGGTCCTAGCGGGCCTAAGGAATGAGCAGTTCTTC
>TRBD2|TRBJ2-1|TRBV7-9|.
CASSSRPFSGNSYNEQFF
TGTGCCAGCAGCTCTCGACCTTTTAGCGGGAACTCCTACAATGAGCAGTTCTTC
>TRBD1|TRBJ2-7|TRBV9|few
CASSVGQGAYEQYF
TGTGCCAGCAGCGTGGGACAGGGGGCCTACGAGCAGTACTTC
>TRBD2|TRBJ2-3|TRBV30|.
CAWSEGLAGGDTQYF
TGTGCCTGGAGCGAAGGACTAGCGGGAGGTGATACGCAGTATTTT
>.|TRBJ2-2|TRBV7-3|.
CASSLDQGLAGELFF
TGTGCCAGCAGCTTAGACCAGGGACTTGCCGGGGAGCTGTTTTTT
>.|TRBJ2-1|TRBV7-9|.
CASSTLLENEQFF
TGTGCCAGCAGCACCCTACTAGAGAACGAGCAGTTCTTC
>.|TRBJ1-1|TRBV7-3|.
CASSLRGNTEAFF
TGTGCCAGCAGCTTACGGGGGAACACTGAAGCTTTCTTT
>TRBD2|TRBJ2-7|TRBV6-5|few
CASSPGLADTYEQYF
TGTGCCAGCAGTCCTGGACTAGCGGATACCTACGAGCAGTACTTC
>TRBD1|TRBJ1-2|TRBV4-1|.
CASSVDREYDGYTF
TGCGCCAGCAGCGTAGACAGGGAATATGATGGCTACACCTTC
>.|TRBJ2-3|TRBV9|.
CASSVTGRLTDTQYF
TGTGCCAGCAGCGTAACCGGCAGGCTTACAGATACGCAGTATTTT
>TRBD1|TRBJ2-5|TRBV19|.
CASSTTGGDQETQYF
TGTGCCAGTAGTACGACAGGGGGAGACCAAGAGACCCAGTACTTC
>.|TRBJ2-7|TRBV7-8|.
CASSSLGGSYEQYF
TGTGCCAGCAGCTCCCTAGGTGGCTCCTACGAGCAGTACTTC
>TRBD1|TRBJ2-2|TRBV13|.
CASSLGDRFSHTGELFF
TGTGCCAGCAGCTTAGGGGACAGGTTCTCGCACACCGGGGAGCTGTTTTTT